This T cell receptor beta chain is from a study of blood T cells in healthy people across ages. Study-level information: Per two T cells, about one barcoded beta molecule was captured through template switching. General observations from the study: Donor CMV infection status was unknown, possibly confounding age-related changes in expanded clonotypes.

Combining a sample-barcoded 5' primer with a J-beta primer mix, a second PCR ran for 7 to 11 cycles. MiXCR, applied by TCRdb to the 5' RACE reads, yields one record per CDR3 protein. The top ten clones hold roughly 19% of a sample with approximately 820,000 distinct CDR3 sequences, around 42% of them seen once. Extracted total RNA amounted to at least 6 micrograms for each sample. A note on this clonotype: As yet, its antigen is unknown.

Input material: blood. The TCR comes from a man in his 60s in good health.

For the CDR3, the DNA is TGTGCCAGCAGCTCGCACTGGACAGGGCTAAACGAGCAGTACTTC. Protein product: CASSSHWTGLNEQYF. The chain combines TRBV7-2 with TRBJ2-7, with 8 bases aligning to TRBD1. There are 15 residues in the CDR3. Germline CDR1 is SGHTA and CDR2 is FQGNSA. V trimming: 4 bases; J trimming: 5 bases; junction bases outside the gene matches: 10.